This passage covers 23 T cell receptor beta chains from one sample sequenced in a study of vaccination and CD4 T cells after COVID-19. Cultured CD4+ T cell DNA was sequenced using the Oncomine TCR Beta short-read assay. TCRdb fed the PCR reads into MiXCR, producing one record per CDR3 protein. The data hold tens of thousands of distinct CDR3 sequences, with 30% to 45% observed a single time. Time point defined: late sampling 161 to 241 days after vaccination in a few convalescent patients. Specified treatment: approximately nine-day PBMC culture with coronavirus spike peptide pools or control peptides (ViraFEST assay). Their cognate antigens are unknown. The specimen was CD4+ T cells from blood, cultured in vitro, collected about 7 months after SARS-CoV-2 vaccination. Receptors were obtained from a human donor who had recovered from COVID-19.

The chain combines TRBV5-8 with TRBJ1-5; TRBD1 matches at 10 bases. Germline loops: CDR1 SGHTS, CDR2 YDEGEE. V shed 3 bases, J shed 6 bases, and the junction held 3 bases outside the gene matches. This CDR3 region has 14 residues. This CDR3 is CASSYRQGAQPQHF. Written as DNA, the CDR3 is TGTGCCAGCAGCTATCGACAGGGGGCTCAGCCCCAGCATTTT.

The count of this clonotype is one. The chain recombines TRBV6-4 with TRBJ2-7, with 8 bases fitting TRBD1. The germline CDR1 and CDR2 sequences are MRHNA and SNTAGT. The trim removed 3 bases at V and 2 bases at J, leaving 6 bases unmatched. This CDR3 has 15 residues. CDR3 nucleotides: TGTGCCAGCAGTGAACAACCAGGGGGCGCCTACGAGCAGTACTTC. Protein product: CASSEQPGGAYEQYF.

The table lists this clonotype with a few counts. J is TRBJ2-3 and V is TRBV29-1; D assignment may be TRBD1 or TRBD2 (5 bases each). The V and J ends lost 1 base and 7 bases respectively, with 18 bases between them. There are 15 residues in the CDR3. Germline assignment: CDR1 SQVTM and CDR2 ANQGSEA. This CDR3 reads CSVEGGTLDLYTQYF. Here the CDR3 DNA reads TGCAGCGTTGAAGGAGGGACCCTTGACCTATATACGCAGTATTTT.

The rearrangement joins TRBV6-1 to TRBJ1-5; the D is unclear. The CDR3 consists of 13 residues. V was trimmed by 7 bases and J by 5 bases, leaving 12 bases between them. Germline V gives CDR1 MNHNS, CDR2 SASEGT. CDR3 sequence reads: CASTRGPDQPQHF. CDR3 nucleotide sequence: TGTGCCAGCACCCGAGGGCCAGATCAGCCCCAGCATTTT.

V usage is TRBV7-9 and J usage is TRBJ1-1, with D perhaps matching TRBD1 (5 bases). This CDR3 spans 15 amino acids. V lost 5 bases to trimming and J lost 2 bases, with 15 bases between them. Germline-derived CDR1 and CDR2 are SEHNR and FQNEAQ (reference sequence). The CDR3 nucleotides read TGTGCCAGCAGCCTGCCGGGACGGCAAAACACTGAAGCTTTCTTT. Protein product: CASSLPGRQNTEAFF. Together with reference TRBV7-9 and TRBJ1-1, the CDR3 gives the full variable domain: DTGVSQNPRHKITKRGQNVTFRCDPISEHNRLYWYRQTLGQGPEFLTYFQNEAQLEKSRLLSDRFSAERPKGSFSTLEIQRTEQGDSAMYLCASSLPGRQNTEAFFGQGTRLTVV.

The rearrangement joins TRBV28 to TRBJ2-7; possible D gene TRBD1, 6 bases. The CDR3 sequence is 18 residues long. Trimming pared 4 bases from V and 5 bases from J, leaving 27 bases between. CDR1 and CDR2 from the germline V gene are MDHEN and SYDVKM. CDR3 in amino acids: CASSSFFTQGPRGHEQYF. In DNA, the CDR3 is TGTGCCAGCAGTTCCTTCTTTACACAGGGACCCAGGGGCCACGAGCAGTACTTC.

For this clonotype: The junction and the germline gene differ at one end; a read error may be behind it. V is TRBV6-1 and J is TRBJ1-1; 7 bases align to TRBD1. CDR1 is MNHNS and CDR2 is SASEGT in the germline V gene. The CDR3 consists of 15 residues. The CDR3 loop reads CASRRDRDPNTGAFF. The CDR3 DNA is TGTGCCAGCAGACGAGACAGGGACCCGAACACTGGAGCTTTCTTT.

The chain links TRBV28 to TRBJ1-3; D not resolved. Trimming pared 3 bases from V and 7 bases from J, leaving 7 bases between. The germline V gene has CDR1 MDHEN and CDR2 SYDVKM. The CDR3 consists of 12 residues. Written as DNA, the CDR3 is TGTGCCAGCAGTTTCCTGGGGAACACCATATATTTT. Translated: CASSFLGNTIYF. Full variable domain (missing parts from reference TRBV28 and TRBJ1-3): DVKVTQSSRYLVKRTGEKVFLECVQDMDHENMFWYRQDPGLGLRLIYFSYDVKMKEKGDIPEGYSVSREKKERFSLILESASTNQTSMYLCASSFLGNTIYFGEGSWLTVV.

The chain uses TRBV7-9 and TRBJ2-3, with 11 bases fitting TRBD1. The CDR3 runs 14 residues. The germline gives CDR1 SEHNR, CDR2 FQNEAQ (reference sequence). Trimming at V came to 6 bases and at J to 3 bases, leaving 2 bases not matched to a gene. CDR3 nucleotides: TGTGCCAGCAGGGGGACAGGGGGGACAGATACGCAGTATTTT. Translated, it gives CASRGTGGTDTQYF.

The chain joins TRBV7-9 to TRBJ2-1, with TRBD2 identical over 7 bases. Germline V gives CDR1 SEHNR, CDR2 FQNEAQ (reference sequence). J was trimmed by 4 bases and V by 1 base; bases with no gene match: 7. The CDR3 spans 16 residues. DNA of the CDR3: TGTGCCAGCAGCTTAGGGGGCCCGGGACTATACAATGAGCAGTTCTTC. Its translation is CASSLGGPGLYNEQFF.

The chain employs TRBV7-6 and TRBJ2-5; either TRBD1 or TRBD2 may fit D (7 bases each). The V end was cut by 5 bases, the J end by 4 bases, with 20 bases between. The CDR3 is 16 residues long. The V gene's germline CDR1 is SGHVS and CDR2 FNYEAQ. The CDR3 spells CASSTPNSGGGETQYF. The CDR3 DNA reads TGTGCCAGCAGCACTCCCAACTCAGGGGGGGGAGAGACCCAGTACTTC.

V is TRBV27 and J is TRBJ2-1; 12 bases map to TRBD2. V dropped 3 bases and J dropped 2; count of bases not matched to a gene: 8. Per germline, CDR1 MNHEY and CDR2 SMNVEV (reference sequence). This CDR3 is 18 amino acids long. CDR3 DNA sequence: TGTGCCAGCAGTTTGGCCACCCTAGCGGGAGGGGCCTACAATGAGCAGTTCTTC. Amino acids: CASSLATLAGGAYNEQFF.

The chain joins TRBV7-9 to TRBJ2-3, with D uncertain. Germline V gives CDR1 SEHNR, CDR2 FQNEAQ (reference sequence). The CDR3 covers 12 residues. V lost 6 bases to trimming and J lost 4 bases, with 8 bases between them. CDR3 residues: CASRATSDTQYF. The DNA of the CDR3 is TGTGCCAGCAGGGCGACTTCAGATACGCAGTATTTT.

This clonotype was recorded a few times. The chain has TRBV20-1 and TRBJ2-1; TRBD2 might be the D (5 bases). Germline loops: CDR1 DFQATT, CDR2 SNEGSKA (reference sequence). Trimming stripped 3 bases from V and 1 base from J, with 10 bases between. The CDR3 totals 14 residues. The CDR3 nucleotides are TGCAGTGCTAGCAGTTGGAGGTCCTACAATGAGCAGTTCTTC. Its translation: CSASSWRSYNEQFF.

The CDR3, as DNA: TGTGCCAGCAGTCGATTTTTGACAGCGACGAACTATGGCTACACCTTC. Translating it yields CASSRFLTATNYGYTF. This chain uses TRBV7-8 with TRBJ1-2, with D perhaps matching TRBD1 (5 bases). V was shortened by 6 bases and J by 2 bases, with 19 bases between the two germline ends. CDR1 SGHVS and CDR2 FQNEAQ come from the germline V gene. The CDR3 loop spans 16 amino acids.

The chain carries TRBV2 and TRBJ2-7; 8 bases align to TRBD2. V lost 3 bases to trimming and J lost 3 bases; unmatched junction nucleotides: 16. The germline V gene encodes CDR1 SNHLY and CDR2 FYNNEI. CDR3 length: 18 residues. In nucleotides, the CDR3 is TGTGCCAGCAGTGAGATTCGGCTAGCGGGTACGCCCAGCTACGAGCAGTACTTC. Its protein is CASSEIRLAGTPSYEQYF. Using reference TRBV2 and TRBJ2-7 for the parts outside the CDR3, the full variable domain is EPEVTQTPSHQVTQMGQEVILRCVPISNHLYFYWYRQILGQKVEFLVSFYNNEISEKSEIFDDQFSVERPDGSNFTLKIRSTKLEDSAMYFCASSEIRLAGTPSYEQYFGPGTRLTVT.

This clonotype was recorded a few times. V gene TRBV11-3 combines with J gene TRBJ1-2; 10 nucleotides align to TRBD1. The CDR3 is 14 amino acids. CDR1 is SGHNT, CDR2 YENEEA, per germline. V trimming: 3 bases; J trimming: 4 bases; junction bases outside the gene matches: 2. The CDR3 region has the DNA TGTGCCAGCAGCTTGGACAGGGGGGGCTATGGCTACACCTTC. Translated: CASSLDRGGYGYTF.

This rearrangement joins TRBV20-1 to TRBJ2-6; D perhaps matches TRBD1 (5 bases). The V gene's germline CDR1 is DFQATT and CDR2 SNEGSKA (reference sequence). V lost 1 base and J lost 4, with 14 bases in between. The CDR3 is made up of 16 amino acids. The CDR3 loop reads CSARVGPGSGANVLTF. The DNA of the CDR3 is TGCAGTGCTAGAGTAGGGCCAGGGTCAGGGGCCAACGTCCTGACTTTC.

The rearrangement uses TRBV24-1 and TRBJ2-2; 8 bases line up with TRBD2. CDR3 size: 16 residues. Per the germline V gene, CDR1 is KGHDR and CDR2 is SFDVKD. V dropped 3 bases and J dropped 2; count of bases not matched to a gene: 4. CDR3 nucleotides: TGTGCCACCAGTGATCCGGGACTAGATAACACCGGGGAGCTGTTTTTT. It yields the protein CATSDPGLDNTGELFF.

The chain is built from TRBV27 and TRBJ2-6; D gene uncertain. V dropped 9 bases and J dropped 0 bases, with 6 bases sitting between them. The germline gives CDR1 MNHEY, CDR2 SMNVEV (reference sequence). The CDR3 totals 13 residues. CDR3 in DNA: TGTGCCAGTATGAGCTCTGGGGCCAACGTCCTGACTTTC. Translating it yields CASMSSGANVLTF.

The chain joins TRBV6-2 or TRBV6-3 to TRBJ1-2; no clear D gene. The CDR3 length is 15 residues. The V and J ends lost 5 bases and 6 bases respectively, with 19 bases between them. Germline values: CDR1 MNHEY, CDR2 SVGEGT. The CDR3 bases are TGTGCCAGCAGTGCGCCGGGGAAAGGGTTGAATGGCTACACCTTC. This sequence encodes CASSAPGKGLNGYTF.

In its sample, this clonotype was seen once. J is TRBJ1-2 and V is TRBV5-8; D not certain. Germline-derived CDR1 and CDR2 are SGHTS and YDEGEE. The ends were cut back, 4 bases at V and 8 bases at J, with 15 bases in the middle. This CDR3 spans 13 amino acids. The CDR3 DNA reads as TGTGCCAGCAGCCAAGAACGCAGAAAGGGCTACACCTTC. This translates into CASSQERRKGYTF.

Only one count was recorded for this clonotype. The rearrangement links TRBV5-1 to TRBJ2-5, with 13 bases lining up with TRBD2. Germline V gives CDR1 SGHRS, CDR2 YFSETQ. V trimming: 4 bases; J trimming: 5 bases; junction bases outside the gene matches: 11. There are 17 residues in the CDR3. CDR3 sequence: CASSPGLAGSGGETQYF. The CDR3 nucleotides are TGCGCCAGCAGCCCGGGACTAGCGGGATCCGGGGGGGAGACCCAGTACTTC.